This passage covers 2 T cell receptor beta chains from one sample sequenced in a study of blood T cell repertoires in COVID-19. The repertoire was sequenced with immunoSEQ multiplex PCR; TCRdb's copy has only in-frame clones and lacks some. The sample has about 190,000 clones; less than 90% are singletons. Material: peripheral blood. These receptors originate from a man aged 25 to 40 with acute or convalescent COVID-19.

The CDR3 DNA reads as TGCGCCAGCAGCCAAGATTGGCAGGGGTTCTCTGGCTACACCTTC. It encodes CASSQDWQGFSGYTF. The chain recombines TRBV4-1 with TRBJ1-2; D possibly corresponds to TRBD1 (6 bases). CDR3 length: 15 residues. Germline CDR1 MGHRA, CDR2 YSYEKL. V was clipped by 0 bases and J by 7 bases, with 15 bases between them.

The chain carries TRBV5-1 and TRBJ2-2; D gene ambiguous. The CDR3 consists of 14 residues. V was shortened by 2 bases and J by 5 bases, with 10 bases between the two germline ends. Germline V gene lookup returns CDR1 SGHRS and CDR2 YFSETQ. This CDR3 reads CASSLVAGTGELFF. DNA of the CDR3: TGCGCCAGCAGCTTAGTGGCCGGGACCGGGGAGCTGTTTTTT.